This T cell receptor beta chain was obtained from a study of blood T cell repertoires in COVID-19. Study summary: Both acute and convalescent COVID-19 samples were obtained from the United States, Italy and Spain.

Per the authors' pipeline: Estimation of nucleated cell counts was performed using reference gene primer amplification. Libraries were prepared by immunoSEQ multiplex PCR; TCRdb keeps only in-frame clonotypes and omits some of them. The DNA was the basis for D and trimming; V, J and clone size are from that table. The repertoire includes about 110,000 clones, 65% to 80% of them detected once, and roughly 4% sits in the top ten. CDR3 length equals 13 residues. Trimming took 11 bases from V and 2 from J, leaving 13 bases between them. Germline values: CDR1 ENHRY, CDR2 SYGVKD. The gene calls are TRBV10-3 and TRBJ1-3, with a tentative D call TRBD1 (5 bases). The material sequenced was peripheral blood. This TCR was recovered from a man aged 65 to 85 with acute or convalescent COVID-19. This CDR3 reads CASMGGAGNTIYF. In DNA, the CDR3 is TGTGCCTCAATGGGGGGGGCTGGAAACACCATATATTTT.